This TCR beta chain was recorded in a study of CD8 T cells in Susac syndrome. Negative isolation yielded CD8+ and CD4+ T cells; FACS enriched TEMRA cells. The V end lost 6 bases, the J end lost 3 bases, and 8 bases lay between the germline ends. This CDR3 is 12 amino acids long. CDR1 is MNHEY, CDR2 SVGAGI, per germline. Random hexamers were used to reverse transcribe the RNA input (0.5 to 1 ug). From the immunoSEQ multiplex PCR reads, TCRdb called clonotypes with MiXCR, one entry per CDR3 protein. The data hold about 200,000 distinct CDR3 sequences, with approximately 95% observed a single time. Sequenced input: CD4+ T cells from PBMCs. The receptor comes from a human donor with multiple sclerosis. The V gene is TRBV6-5, the J gene TRBJ1-2; the D gene is possibly TRBD1 (5 bases). This CDR3 is CASRGADYGYTF. As DNA, the CDR3 is TGTGCCAGCAGAGGGGCAGACTATGGCTACACCTTC.